This T cell receptor (beta chain) was sequenced for a study of blood T cells in healthy people across ages. Together with a sample-barcoded 5' primer, a J-beta primer mix was included in a second PCR lasting about 6 to 11 cycles. TCRdb re-analysed the 5' RACE reads in MiXCR, keeping a single row per CDR3 protein. The sample has about a million distinct CDR3 sequences; around 54% are singletons. This clonotype showed up just a few times. The specimen was blood. The sequence was collected from a woman aged 60-75 years in good health.

The CDR3 here is CASSVGPPYEQYF. For the CDR3, the DNA is TGTGCCAGCAGTGTGGGCCCGCCCTACGAGCAGTACTTC. The rearrangement uses TRBV2 and TRBJ2-7; no reliable D call. CDR3 size: 13 residues. CDR1 and CDR2 from the germline V gene are SNHLY and FYNNEI. V was cut by 4 bases and J by 2 bases, with 9 bases left in between.